The 26 T cell receptor beta chains in this list originate from one sample, sequenced in a study of cytomegalovirus exposure and HLA in healthy donors. The PCR made use of 60 Vbeta and 13 Jbeta primers. The assay was immunoSEQ multiplex PCR, and TCRdb's table has in-frame clones only and misses some. The sample comprises 200,000 to 250,000 clones, 75% to 90% of which are singletons, and about 2.6% rests with the top ten. Sequences were obtained from PBMCs. The receptors come from a woman aged 40 to 50 in good health and CMV-seronegative.

The sample holds one count of this clone. The chain employs TRBV11-2 and TRBJ2-5; 13 nucleotides align to TRBD2. The CDR3 totals 16 residues. Germline CDR1 and CDR2: SGHAT and FQNNGV. The trim removed 3 bases at V and 5 bases at J, leaving 6 bases unmatched. CDR3 loop: CASSLGTSGIMETQYF. The CDR3 nucleotides read TGTGCCAGCAGCTTGGGGACTAGCGGGATCATGGAGACCCAGTACTTC.

V gene TRBV5-1 combines with J gene TRBJ2-3; 8 bases are shared with TRBD1. V lost 0 bases, J lost 5 bases, and 2 bases stayed unmatched. CDR1 is SGHRS and CDR2 is YFSETQ in the germline V gene. The CDR3 is 14 amino acids. CDR3 nucleotide sequence: TGCGCCAGCAGCTTGGGGACAGGGCAAGATACGCAGTATTTT. Amino acid sequence: CASSLGTGQDTQYF. The full variable domain, in which reference TRBV5-1 and TRBJ2-3 provide the parts outside the CDR3, is KAGVTQTPRYLIKTRGQQVTLSCSPISGHRSVSWYQQTPGQGLQFLFEYFSETQRNKGNFPGRFSGRQFSNSRSEMNVSTLELGDSALYLCASSLGTGQDTQYFGPGTRLTVL.

The J gene is TRBJ1-1, the V gene TRBV29-1; no firm D call. This CDR3 contains 10 residues. Germline V gene lookup returns CDR1 SQVTM and CDR2 ANQGSEA. With 4 bases removed from V and 10 bases from J, the gap between germline ends came to 10 bases. In DNA form, the CDR3 reads TGCAGCGTTGTGGAGGTGAGAGCTTTCTTT. Translating it yields CSVVEVRAFF.

The count of this clone is one. J is TRBJ1-3 and V is TRBV5-1; D may be TRBD1 (5 bases). The CDR3 has 16 residues. Trimming took off 3 bases at V and 0 bases at J, with 13 bases between the two ends. Germline assignment: CDR1 SGHRS and CDR2 YFSETQ. CDR3 in DNA: TGCGCCAGCAGCTCCCAGGGACTTAACTCTGGAAACACCATATATTTT. It encodes CASSSQGLNSGNTIYF. Full variable domain (rest looked up from reference TRBV5-1 and TRBJ1-3): KAGVTQTPRYLIKTRGQQVTLSCSPISGHRSVSWYQQTPGQGLQFLFEYFSETQRNKGNFPGRFSGRQFSNSRSEMNVSTLELGDSALYLCASSSQGLNSGNTIYFGEGSWLTVV.

The chain links TRBV9 to TRBJ2-2, with 10 positions matching TRBD2. The CDR3 length is 19 residues. The V gene's germline CDR1 is SGDLS and CDR2 YYNGEE. V lost 4 bases to trimming and J lost 6 bases; unmatched junction nucleotides: 18. The CDR3 here is CASSPPGSLAGVLSGELFF. The CDR3 DNA reads as TGTGCCAGCAGCCCACCGGGGTCCCTAGCGGGAGTCCTTTCCGGGGAGCTGTTTTTT. Filled out from reference TRBV9 and TRBJ2-2, the complete variable domain reads DSGVTQTPKHLITATGQRVTLRCSPRSGDLSVYWYQQSLDQGLQFLIQYYNGEERAKGNILERFSAQQFPDLHSELNLSSLELGDSALYFCASSPPGSLAGVLSGELFFGEGSRLTVL.

The chain couples TRBV11-2 to TRBJ2-7; no definite D call. Germline V gives CDR1 SGHAT, CDR2 FQNNGV. The CDR3 sequence is 12 residues long. V was trimmed by 1 base and J by 7 bases, leaving 8 bases between them. The CDR3 sequence: CASSLVSLEQYF. As DNA, the CDR3 is TGTGCCAGCAGCTTAGTGTCCTTAGAGCAGTACTTC. The complete variable domain, with remaining parts taken from reference TRBV11-2 and TRBJ2-7, reads EAGVAQSPRYKIIEKRQSVAFWCNPISGHATLYWYQQILGQGPKLLIQFQNNGVVDDSQLPKDRFSAERLKGVDSTLKIQPAKLEDSAVYLCASSLVSLEQYFGPGTRLTVT.

The chain is built from TRBV7-2 and TRBJ1-2, with TRBD1 matching 7 bases. The CDR3 totals 17 residues. CDR1 and CDR2 from the germline V gene are SGHTA and FQGNSA. The V gene end was trimmed by 1 base and the J gene end by 1 base; junction bases not matched to a gene: 9. This CDR3 is CASSLEQGPAINYGYTF. The CDR3, as DNA: TGTGCCAGCAGCTTAGAACAGGGGCCCGCTATTAACTATGGCTACACCTTC.

This clone is termed medium-sized (0.01 to 0.1%). The genes are TRBV2 and TRBJ2-1; TRBD1 agrees at 8 bases. The CDR3 is 16 residues long. The junction had 13 bases not matched to a gene; V was cut back by 5 bases and J by 7 bases. Germline CDR1 is SNHLY and CDR2 is FYNNEI. The CDR3 DNA reads as TGTGCCAGCAGTACAGCGGACAGGGAATGGAGGAATGAGCAGTTCTTC. This encodes CASSTADREWRNEQFF.

The chain couples TRBV7-9 to TRBJ2-7; 10 nucleotides line up with TRBD2. This CDR3 spans 15 amino acids. Germline assignment: CDR1 SEHNR and CDR2 FQNEAQ (reference sequence). V shed 5 bases, J shed 1 base, and the junction held 5 bases outside the gene matches. As DNA, the CDR3 is TGTGCCAGCAGCCACACAGCGGGAGGGTCCTACGAGCAGTACTTC. Translating gives CASSHTAGGSYEQYF.

CDR3 residues: CASSASGQSNQPQHF. Written as DNA, the CDR3 is TGTGCCAGCAGCGCCTCGGGACAGTCCAATCAGCCCCAGCATTTT. The chain is built from TRBV9 and TRBJ1-5, with 7 bases identical to TRBD1. Losses at the gene ends were 3 bases for V and 3 bases for J; bases not matched to a gene: 6. The CDR3 totals 15 residues. CDR1 SGDLS and CDR2 YYNGEE come from the germline V gene.

CDR3 sequence reads: CALGQGANSNQPQHF. The DNA for the CDR3 is TGTGCCTTAGGACAGGGCGCGAATAGCAATCAGCCCCAGCATTTT. The rearrangement links TRBV7-9 to TRBJ1-5; 8 bases align to TRBD1. CDR3 length equals 15 residues. The germline CDR1 and CDR2 sequences are SEHNR and FQNEAQ (reference sequence). The V gene end was trimmed by 11 bases and the J gene end by 0 bases; junction bases not matched to a gene: 9.

This chain links TRBV29-1 with TRBJ1-1; D not certain. Between the trimmed V and J ends, which lost 4 bases and 3 bases, there was a span of 9 bases. The V gene's germline CDR1 is SQVTM and CDR2 ANQGSEA. This CDR3 is built from 12 residues. The CDR3 protein is CSVVSDYTEAFF. CDR3 nucleotide sequence: TGCAGCGTTGTCTCGGACTACACTGAAGCTTTCTTT.

This clone has a single count. The rearrangement uses TRBV5-1 and TRBJ2-7; 12 bases line up with TRBD2. Trimming took 2 bases from V and 3 from J; bases not matched to a gene: 9. Looked up from germline, CDR1 is SGHRS and CDR2 is YFSETQ. The CDR3 is made up of 17 amino acids. This CDR3 reads CASSFGATSGSNYEQYF. The CDR3 coding sequence is TGCGCCAGCAGCTTTGGGGCGACTAGCGGGAGCAACTACGAGCAGTACTTC.

The CDR3, as DNA: TGTGCCAGCAGTAACTCCGGGACTAGCTTGCCCGGGGAGCTGTTTTTT. Encoded protein: CASSNSGTSLPGELFF. The gene calls are TRBV27 and TRBJ2-2; 9 bases match TRBD2. The CDR3 covers 16 residues. J gave up 6 bases and V 5 bases, and 10 bases lay outside the gene matches. Germline assignment: CDR1 MNHEY and CDR2 SMNVEV (reference sequence).

This clone was found once. This chain uses TRBV4-1 with TRBJ2-7; 8 bases match TRBD1. Germline CDR1 is MGHRA and CDR2 is YSYEKL. V was clipped by 0 bases and J by 3 bases; unmatched bases: 1. The length of the CDR3 is 14 residues. The CDR3 here is CASSQEDRDYEQYF. CDR3 DNA sequence: TGCGCCAGCAGCCAAGAGGACAGGGACTACGAGCAGTACTTC.

The chain employs TRBV6-1 and TRBJ2-1; perhaps TRBD1 as D (5 bases). Germline V gives CDR1 MNHNS, CDR2 SASEGT. This CDR3 has 11 residues. V shed 2 bases and J shed 16 bases, with 12 bases lying between them. CDR3 in amino acids: CASSERQLFFF. The DNA for the CDR3 is TGTGCCAGCAGTGAACGACAGCTATTCTTCTTC.

The CDR3 is CASTPGGPKRAQHF. CDR3 nucleotides: TGTGCCAGTACCCCGGGGGGCCCCAAGAGGGCCCAGCATTTT. The chain has TRBV19 and TRBJ1-5, with D possibly matching TRBD1 (6 bases). Germline CDR1 is LNHDA and CDR2 is SQIVND (reference sequence). The CDR3 consists of 14 residues. The V end was cut by 7 bases, the J end by 11 bases, with 21 bases between.

CDR3 bases: TGCGCCAGCAGCTTGGGGGACAGGGACCAAGAGACCCAGTACTTC. Its translation is CASSLGDRDQETQYF. The V and J genes are TRBV5-1 and TRBJ2-5; 9 positions match TRBD1. The CDR3 runs to 15 residues. The junction had 0 bases not matched to a gene; V was cut back by 0 bases and J by 0 bases. Germline V lookup: CDR1 SGHRS, CDR2 YFSETQ.

This sequence joins TRBV28 and TRBJ2-7; D is possibly TRBD1 (6 bases). V was clipped by 8 bases and J by 12 bases, with 14 bases between them. This CDR3 is built from 10 residues. The germline gives CDR1 MDHEN, CDR2 SYDVKM. As DNA, the CDR3 is TGTGCCAGCGGGCAGGGGCGTCTGTACTTC. Encoded protein: CASGQGRLYF.

CDR3 nucleotides: TGTGCCTGGAGCTCCGGGGGGGGCATTTCAGATACGCAGTATTTT. Translated: CAWSSGGGISDTQYF. The chain combines TRBV30 with TRBJ2-3; TRBD2 aligns across 8 bases. The germline V gene encodes CDR1 GTSNPN and CDR2 SVGIG (reference sequence). V dropped 3 bases and J dropped 4; count of bases not matched to a gene: 9. This CDR3 has 15 amino acids.

Here the CDR3 reads CASSDGQGAFAGELFF. The CDR3 DNA reads TGTGCCAGCAGCGACGGACAGGGGGCATTCGCCGGGGAGCTGTTTTTT. V gene TRBV9 combines with J gene TRBJ2-2; TRBD1 agrees at 11 bases. From germline, CDR1 is SGDLS and CDR2 YYNGEE. This CDR3 region has 16 residues. V lost 3 bases and J lost 6; bases outside the gene matches: 7.

This chain links TRBV7-9 with TRBJ1-3; TRBD1 aligns across 7 bases. Per the germline V gene, CDR1 is SEHNR and CDR2 is FQNEAQ (reference sequence). The J segment lost 2 bases and the V segment lost 5 bases, leaving 6 bases of the junction unmatched. The CDR3 is made up of 15 amino acids. The CDR3 nucleotides are TGTGCCAGCAGCCCAGGAGGGACAGCTGGAAACACCATATATTTT. This codes for CASSPGGTAGNTIYF.

The chain joins TRBV7-9 to TRBJ1-2; D not certain. Germline V gene data show CDR1 as SEHNR and CDR2 as FQNEAQ (reference sequence). The length of the CDR3 is 16 residues. Trimming shortened V by 0 bases and J by 3 bases, and 14 bases separated the two germline ends. The CDR3 DNA reads as TGTGCCAGCAGCTTAGCGGTCAAAGGAGGTTACTATGGCTACACCTTC. Translated, it gives CASSLAVKGGYYGYTF.

The CDR3 DNA reads TGTGCCAGCTCACCACCAAGCGGGAGTGGGTATGAGCAGTTCTTC. It specifies CASSPPSGSGYEQFF. This sequence joins TRBV18 and TRBJ2-1; 8 nucleotides agree with TRBD2. CDR1 KGHSH and CDR2 LQKENI come from the germline V gene. CDR3 length equals 15 residues. The trim removed 0 bases at V and 8 bases at J, leaving 6 bases unmatched. Full variable domain (outside the CDR3, taken from reference TRBV18 and TRBJ2-1): NAGVMQNPRHLVRRRGQEARLRCSPMKGHSHVYWYRQLPEEGLKFMVYLQKENIIDESGMPKERFSAEFPKEGPSILRIQQVVRGDSAAYFCASSPPSGSGYEQFFGPGTRLTVL.

The chain has TRBV19 and TRBJ1-1; 9 bases map to TRBD1. Per germline, CDR1 LNHDA and CDR2 SQIVND (reference sequence). Trimming took 6 bases from V and 2 from J; bases not matched to a gene: 7. The CDR3 runs 15 residues. The CDR3 DNA is TGTGCCAGTAGCCCCGGGACAGGGATTAACACTGAAGCTTTCTTT. Amino acids: CASSPGTGINTEAFF.

V is TRBV27 and J is TRBJ2-7; D ambiguous. The CDR3 totals 14 residues. From germline, CDR1 is MNHEY and CDR2 SMNVEV (reference sequence). V was clipped by 0 bases and J by 1 base, with 7 bases between them. DNA of the CDR3: TGTGCCAGCAGTTTATCTTCCCAATCCTACGAGCAGTACTTC. It translates to CASSLSSQSYEQYF.